The 20 T cell receptor beta chains given below trace back to one sample, sequenced in a study of T-cell memory formation after mild COVID-19. TCRdb re-derived calls from the 5' RACE reads in MiXCR, one entry per CDR3 protein. This sample has around 300,000 distinct CDR3 sequences; under 20% occur once, and the top ten carry roughly 24%. The source material was PBMCs or a T cell subset sorted from them (not recorded which). Source of these receptors: a man between 18 and 29 years old who had mild COVID-19 (a few samples of this study predate the infection). Cell type and time point are not known.

This chain joins TRBV7-9 and TRBJ2-3, with D possibly TRBD2 on 6 matching bases. Trimming removed 7 bases from V and 6 bases from J, with 17 bases in between. Germline assignment: CDR1 SEHNR and CDR2 FQNEAQ (reference sequence). The length of the CDR3 is 14 residues. The CDR3 nucleotides read TGTGCCAGCACATCGGGACTGGCGGTGGATACGCAGTATTTT. It translates to CASTSGLAVDTQYF. Supplemented by reference TRBV7-9 and TRBJ2-3, the full variable domain reads DTGVSQNPRHKITKRGQNVTFRCDPISEHNRLYWYRQTLGQGPEFLTYFQNEAQLEKSRLLSDRFSAERPKGSFSTLEIQRTEQGDSAMYLCASTSGLAVDTQYFGPGTRLTVL.

The rearrangement links TRBV20-1 to TRBJ2-1; TRBD2 agrees at 9 bases. This CDR3 has 16 amino acids. Looked up from germline, CDR1 is DFQATT and CDR2 is SNEGSKA (reference sequence). V was clipped by 1 base and J by 4 bases; unmatched bases: 8. The CDR3 bases are TGCAGTGCTAGAGTCTTAGCGGGGGCCTCTTACAATGAGCAGTTCTTC. Translation: CSARVLAGASYNEQFF.

This clonotype was counted between two and nine times. V is TRBV9 and J is TRBJ2-7, with D unclear. The CDR3 has 12 amino acids. With 3 bases removed from V and 4 bases from J, the gap between germline ends came to 8 bases. Germline assignment: CDR1 SGDLS and CDR2 YYNGEE. CDR3 bases: TGTGCCAGCAGCGAGGGCGGATACGAGCAGTACTTC. This gives the protein CASSEGGYEQYF. Drawing the rest from reference TRBV9 and TRBJ2-7, the complete variable domain is DSGVTQTPKHLITATGQRVTLRCSPRSGDLSVYWYQQSLDQGLQFLIQYYNGEERAKGNILERFSAQQFPDLHSELNLSSLELGDSALYFCASSEGGYEQYFGPGTRLTVT.

V and J are TRBV5-1 and TRBJ2-3; 9 bases align to TRBD2. The ends lost 2 bases at V and 6 bases at J; junction bases unmatched: 7. The CDR3 extends over 15 amino acids. The germline V gene encodes CDR1 SGHRS and CDR2 YFSETQ. The CDR3 DNA sequence: TGCGCCAGCAGCTTTCTAGCGGGGACGAGGGATACGCAGTATTTT. Translating gives CASSFLAGTRDTQYF.

This chain connects TRBV20-1 to TRBJ2-3; D may be TRBD1 (5 bases). The germline V and J ends were trimmed by 6 bases and 1 base, with 11 bases remaining between them. The CDR3 consists of 13 residues. CDR1 and CDR2 from the germline V gene are DFQATT and SNEGSKA (reference sequence). The DNA of the CDR3 is TGCAGTGCGGACGACAGCCGCACAGATACGCAGTATTTT. Encoded protein: CSADDSRTDTQYF.

This clonotype showed up just a few times. The CDR3 DNA reads TGTGCCAGCAGGAGAGAGGGGGCCACCTACGAGCAGTACGTC. It is translated as CASRREGATYEQYV. This chain links TRBV6-6 with TRBJ2-7; TRBD1 matches at 7 bases. The CDR3 extends over 14 amino acids. Germline values: CDR1 MNHNY, CDR2 SVGAGI (reference sequence). The V gene end was trimmed by 6 bases and the J gene end by 2 bases; junction bases not matched to a gene: 7.

This clonotype occurred a few times. The rearrangement uses TRBV20-1 and TRBJ2-1, with D possibly called TRBD1 or TRBD2 (5 bases each). CDR1 and CDR2 from the germline V gene are DFQATT and SNEGSKA (reference sequence). Trimming removed 1 base from V and 6 bases from J, with 13 bases in between. There are 14 residues in the CDR3. The CDR3 is CSARVGTVLNEQFF. Here the CDR3 DNA reads TGCAGTGCTAGAGTGGGGACCGTTCTCAATGAGCAGTTCTTC.

The J gene is TRBJ2-3, the V gene TRBV19; 10 bases match TRBD2. The junction had 6 bases not matched to a gene; V was cut back by 3 bases and J by 6 bases. The germline V gene encodes CDR1 LNHDA and CDR2 SQIVND (reference sequence). The CDR3 covers 15 residues. The DNA of the CDR3 is TGTGCCAGTAGTATTCAGAGCGGGAGGGCGGATACGCAGTATTTT. Protein sequence: CASSIQSGRADTQYF.

The rearrangement joins TRBV20-1 to TRBJ1-6; D gene uncertain. CDR1 DFQATT and CDR2 SNEGSKA come from the germline V gene (reference sequence). The CDR3 length is 15 residues. The V and J ends lost 6 bases and 10 bases respectively, with 22 bases between them. As DNA, the CDR3 is TGCAGTGCCGCCCCCACGGGTTGGGATCGATCACCCCTCCACTTT. It yields the protein CSAAPTGWDRSPLHF.

This clonotype has just a few counts. The genes are TRBV4-3 and TRBJ1-1; D unclear. The germline V gene has CDR1 LGHNA and CDR2 YSLEER. The CDR3 has 16 amino acids. V lost 0 bases, J lost 1 base, and 12 bases lay in between. CDR3 protein: CASSQDGRHGNTEAFF. CDR3 nucleotide sequence: TGCGCCAGCAGCCAAGATGGGCGACACGGGAACACTGAAGCTTTCTTT.

The rearrangement links TRBV11-2 to TRBJ1-1; D might be TRBD1 (5 bases). V was trimmed by 6 bases and J by 6 bases, leaving 17 bases between them. This CDR3 region has 14 residues. Per germline, CDR1 SGHAT and CDR2 FQNNGV. CDR3 sequence: CASSVLGEWAEAFF. The CDR3 DNA reads TGTGCCAGCAGTGTACTAGGGGAATGGGCTGAAGCTTTCTTT. The whole variable domain, filled in from reference TRBV11-2 and TRBJ1-1, reads EAGVAQSPRYKIIEKRQSVAFWCNPISGHATLYWYQQILGQGPKLLIQFQNNGVVDDSQLPKDRFSAERLKGVDSTLKIQPAKLEDSAVYLCASSVLGEWAEAFFGQGTRLTVV.

This clonotype has a count of ten or more. The gene calls are TRBV7-9 and TRBJ2-1, with a tentative D call TRBD2 (6 bases). This CDR3 has 16 residues. Germline V gives CDR1 SEHNR, CDR2 FQNEAQ (reference sequence). The V end was cut by 11 bases, the J end by 6 bases, with 26 bases between. CDR3 sequence: CAASGGAGLMGNEQFF. In nucleotides, the CDR3 is TGTGCCGCCAGTGGAGGGGCAGGGTTGATGGGCAATGAGCAGTTCTTC.

The rearrangement joins TRBV4-3 to TRBJ1-4; D is unresolved. Germline values: CDR1 LGHNA, CDR2 YSLEER. The CDR3 has 15 residues. The V end was cut by 3 bases, the J end by 0 bases, with 8 bases between. The CDR3 DNA sequence: TGCGCCAGCAGCCAGGGCCCCGCAACTAATGAAAAACTGTTTTTT. This gives the protein CASSQGPATNEKLFF.

The V and J genes are TRBV7-7 and TRBJ2-1, with TRBD2 matching over 10 bases. The germline V gene encodes CDR1 SSHAT and CDR2 FNYEAQ (reference sequence). The CDR3 sequence is 16 residues long. Trimming removed 2 bases from V and 8 bases from J; junction bases left unmatched: 9. The CDR3 sequence is CASSLTSGAPMDEQFF. The CDR3 DNA reads as TGTGCCAGCAGCTTAACTAGCGGGGCCCCTATGGATGAGCAGTTCTTC.

The CDR3 DNA reads TGCGCCAGCAGCTTGTGGAGCCCAGATACGCAGTATTTT. This encodes CASSLWSPDTQYF. The chain uses TRBV5-1 and TRBJ2-3, with no clear D. Trimming took 1 base from V and 4 from J, leaving 7 bases between them. The CDR3 is 13 residues long. Germline V gene sequence: CDR1 SGHRS, CDR2 YFSETQ.

Concerning this clonotype: The conserved phenylalanine or tryptophan normally closing the CDR3 is absent here, so this likely arose from a read error. It is unclear where the CDR3 begins or ends on the DNA, so no DNA is shown, and the CDR3 is as TCRdb lists it. The chain couples TRBV29-1 to TRBJ2-3; the table's D call, TRBD2, has no DNA check behind it. Both ends counted, the CDR3 spans 11 residues. Per the germline V gene, CDR1 is SQVTM and CDR2 is ANQGSEA. CDR3 amino acids: CSVDGLAGGLS.

This clonotype has just a few counts. The junction does not match germline at one end; this may be a read error. The chain joins TRBV12-3 or TRBV12-4 to TRBJ2-3; D is undetermined. The CDR3 has 12 residues. CDR3 bases: TGTGCCAGCAGTCCAATGATACTCAGCGCGAATTTT. Protein product: CASSPMILSANF.

Notes on this clonotype: An end of the junction differs from the germline gene, which may be a read error. This chain uses TRBV4-1 with TRBJ1-1; D is unclear. CDR3 length: 14 amino acids. In germline, CDR1 is MGHRA, CDR2 YSYEKL. The CDR3 here is CASIQLRENTEAFF. CDR3 bases: TGCGCCAGCATCCAATTGAGGGAGAACACTGAAGCTTTCTTT.

The rearrangement links TRBV29-1 to TRBJ2-7, with 9 bases aligning to TRBD1. CDR3 length: 13 residues. V trimming: 6 bases; J trimming: 6 bases; junction bases outside the gene matches: 9. Germline CDR1 SQVTM, CDR2 ANQGSEA. The CDR3 DNA follows: TGCAGCGTATCCGGGACAGGGTCAGGCGAGCAGTACTTC. It is translated as CSVSGTGSGEQYF.

The chain couples TRBV5-1 to TRBJ1-1, with TRBD1 matching over 11 bases. Losses at the gene ends were 9 bases for V and 5 bases for J; bases not matched to a gene: 6. The germline CDR1 and CDR2 sequences are SGHRS and YFSETQ. CDR3 size: 13 residues. CDR3 nucleotide sequence: TGCGCCACCACGGGACAGGGGGTTACTGAAGCTTTCTTT. As protein: CATTGQGVTEAFF.